The clone carrying this TCR beta chain was detected ten times or more. As yet, its antigen is unknown. The CDR3 consists of 17 residues. Unmatched junction bases numbered 11, after V lost 0 bases and J lost 3 bases. The germline V gene encodes CDR1 LGHNA and CDR2 YSLEER. This sample is part of a study of identical twins. Broader study findings: While abundant cord blood beta clonotypes carried fewer insertions, memory repertoires showed no such pattern.

All of the donors were Caucasians in good health. A single record per CDR3 protein comes from TCRdb applying MiXCR to the 5' RACE reads. The repertoire has under 350,000 distinct CDR3 sequences, around 9.7% of them found once; the top ten carry approximately 6.6%. These same data were also listed under a study on yellow fever vaccine responses in identical twins.

The clonotype originates from a woman aged 18-29 years in good health. The sequenced sample was CD8+ T cells sorted from blood. The chain couples TRBV4-3 to TRBJ2-7; 7 bases match TRBD1. The CDR3 coding sequence is TGCGCCAGCAGCCAAGATAGGTCGGTCGGGGACAGCTACGAGCAGTACTTC. Translated, it gives CASSQDRSVGDSYEQYF.